In its sample, the clone carrying this T cell receptor (beta chain) was seen once. Its target is unknown. The data belong to a study of cytomegalovirus exposure and HLA in healthy donors. The overall study: There were 90 million to 130 million unique TCR beta sequences, drawn from roughly 200 million T cells, in an earlier analysis.

This CDR3 region has 15 residues. Germline V CDR1 and CDR2: MRHNA, SNTAGT. The V segment lost 5 bases and the J segment 5 bases; nucleotides outside the gene matches: 4. Primers for the PCR totalled 60 Vbeta and 13 Jbeta. Using immunoSEQ multiplex PCR, the repertoire was profiled, and TCRdb retains in-frame clones only, with some absent. Among 140,000 to 150,000 clones listed, about 80% were seen once. Study observations and caveats: Later analysis placed DRB1 highest and HLA-C lowest in TCR association rates, which differed by HLA locus. TCR beta sequences numbering more than 15,000 were associated with HLA alleles at 0.05 false discovery rate in a later analysis. Previously analyzed data showed that most TCR beta V segments were productive at a frequency of about 87% or about 30%.

Sequenced: PBMCs. The sequence came from a man in his forties in good health and CMV-seronegative. This chain connects TRBV6-4 to TRBJ2-1; 12 nucleotides align to TRBD2. The CDR3: CASSLAGGPDNEQFF. In nucleotides, the CDR3 is TGTGCCAGCAGTCTAGCGGGGGGGCCCGACAATGAGCAGTTCTTC.